One sample yielded the 18 T cell receptor beta chains listed below, sequenced in a study of Tregs in tolerant kidney transplant recipients. Sequencing used immunoSEQ multiplex PCR; TCRdb keeps in-frame clones, though not all of them. This sample has tens of thousands of clones, with about 90% found just once. Sequencing input: Tregs from blood. The origin of the receptors is a human donor in good health.

The chain links TRBV6-5 to TRBJ2-7, with D tentatively TRBD2 (7 bases). The CDR3 is 15 amino acids. The germline V gene encodes CDR1 MNHEY and CDR2 SVGAGI. V lost 6 bases to trimming and J lost 4 bases, with 19 bases between them. The CDR3 sequence is CASRPRGAGVYEQYF. Here the CDR3 DNA reads TGTGCCAGCAGACCCCGGGGGGCTGGGGTATACGAGCAGTACTTC.

This clone appeared a single time. The CDR3: CASSPGPGQYTEAFF. CDR3 sequence (DNA): TGTGCCAGCTCACCAGGGCCGGGACAGTACACTGAAGCTTTCTTT. The gene calls are TRBV18 and TRBJ1-1; 7 nucleotides match TRBD1. This CDR3 region has 15 residues. Germline V gives CDR1 KGHSH, CDR2 LQKENI. V lost 2 bases, J lost 3 bases, and 6 bases stayed unmatched.

The rearrangement uses TRBV4-1 and TRBJ2-1; TRBD1 aligns across 8 bases. The CDR3 loop spans 16 amino acids. Looked up from germline, CDR1 is MGHRA and CDR2 is YSYEKL. With 0 bases clipped from V and 3 bases from J, the junction kept 4 bases outside the gene matches. The DNA for the CDR3 is TGCGCCAGCAGCCAAGACGACAGGGGCTTCTACAATGAGCAGTTCTTC. It codes for CASSQDDRGFYNEQFF.

The chain couples TRBV25-1 to TRBJ1-6; the match to TRBD1 covers 10 bases. CDR3 length: 15 residues. V lost 1 base and J lost 7; bases outside the gene matches: 1. Germline V gene lookup returns CDR1 MGHDK and CDR2 SYGVNS. The CDR3 nucleotides are TGTGCCAGCAGTGAATGGGACAGGGGCAATTCACCCCTCCACTTT. As protein: CASSEWDRGNSPLHF.

The rearrangement joins TRBV29-1 to TRBJ1-2; 10 bases map to TRBD1. The CDR3 is made up of 13 amino acids. V shed 1 base, J shed 7 bases, and the junction held 3 bases outside the gene matches. CDR1 is SQVTM and CDR2 is ANQGSEA in the germline V gene. As DNA, the CDR3 is TGCAGCGTTGAAGGACAGGGGGCGGGTGGCTACACCTTC. It codes for CSVEGQGAGGYTF.

The chain couples TRBV20-1 to TRBJ2-5; no clear D gene. Deletions cut 6 bases from V and 7 bases from J, with 9 bases between. CDR1 and CDR2 (germline): DFQATT, SNEGSKA (reference sequence). This CDR3 spans 10 amino acids. CDR3 amino acids: CSAPDVTQYF. In DNA form, the CDR3 reads TGCAGTGCCCCTGACGTGACCCAGTACTTC.

This chain links TRBV5-1 with TRBJ2-7; D not certain. This CDR3 region has 13 residues. Per the germline V gene, CDR1 is SGHRS and CDR2 is YFSETQ. Trimming left V 5 bases short and J 0 bases short, with 9 bases between. The CDR3 DNA reads TGCGCCAGCAGGCCTTTAAACTCCTACGAGCAGTACTTC. Protein product: CASRPLNSYEQYF. Full variable domain (remainder filled in from reference TRBV5-1 and TRBJ2-7): KAGVTQTPRYLIKTRGQQVTLSCSPISGHRSVSWYQQTPGQGLQFLFEYFSETQRNKGNFPGRFSGRQFSNSRSEMNVSTLELGDSALYLCASRPLNSYEQYFGPGTRLTVT.

This chain uses TRBV10-2 with TRBJ2-1; D is perhaps TRBD2 (6 bases). The CDR3 contains 18 residues. The V and J ends lost 6 bases and 3 bases respectively, with 24 bases between them. The germline CDR1 and CDR2 sequences are WSHSY and SAAADI. CDR3 bases: TGCGCCAGCAGGGCATCCGCCTACCGGGAGCGCCGCTACAATGAGCAGTTCTTC. It translates to CASRASAYRERRYNEQFF.

This clone was picked up a small number of times. CDR3 amino acids: CASYLGGSKNIQYF. CDR3 coding DNA: TGTGCCAGTTATTTAGGCGGGAGCAAAAACATTCAGTACTTC. This rearrangement joins TRBV6-1 to TRBJ2-4, with TRBD2 identical over 7 bases. The CDR3 contains 14 residues. CDR1 and CDR2 (germline): MNHNS, SASEGT. V lost 9 bases to trimming and J lost 3 bases; unmatched junction nucleotides: 8.

The genes are TRBV5-4 and TRBJ2-5, with a tentative D call TRBD2 (5 bases). The ends were cut back, 1 base at V and 5 bases at J, with 12 bases in the middle. CDR3 length: 14 residues. Germline CDR1 and CDR2: SGHNT and YYREEE (reference sequence). CDR3 DNA sequence: TGTGCCAGCAGCTTGTCGGGAAGTAGGGAGACCCAGTACTTC. Protein product: CASSLSGSRETQYF.

The chain employs TRBV15 and TRBJ2-1, with 10 bases matching TRBD2. The V and J ends lost 4 bases and 2 bases, in that order; junction bases with no gene match: 5. Germline loops: CDR1 LNHNV, CDR2 YYDKDF (reference sequence). This CDR3 has 16 amino acids. CDR3 amino acids: CATSTQLAGPYNEQFF. CDR3 nucleotides: TGTGCCACCAGCACCCAACTAGCGGGACCCTACAATGAGCAGTTCTTC. The whole variable domain, remainder taken from reference TRBV15 and TRBJ2-1, is DAMVIQNPRYQVTQFGKPVTLSCSQTLNHNVMYWYQQKSSQAPKLLFHYYDKDFNNEADTPDNFQSRRPNTSFCFLDIRSPGLGDTAMYLCATSTQLAGPYNEQFFGPGTRLTVL.

This clone occurred once. As DNA, the CDR3 is TGCGCCAGCAGCTTGGTTAGGGGCGGACAAGAGACCCAGTACTTC. The encoded protein is CASSLVRGGQETQYF. The chain links TRBV5-1 to TRBJ2-5, with D possibly being TRBD1 (5 bases). Between the trimmed V and J ends, which lost 0 bases and 2 bases, there was a span of 11 bases. Germline values: CDR1 SGHRS, CDR2 YFSETQ. This CDR3 comprises 15 residues.

The chain couples TRBV4-1 to TRBJ1-5; D gene ambiguous. V shed 0 bases and J shed 5 bases, with 8 bases lying between them. Germline CDR1 is MGHRA and CDR2 is YSYEKL. This CDR3 spans 14 amino acids. CDR3 protein: CASSQDGRDQPQHF. For the CDR3, the DNA is TGCGCCAGCAGCCAAGATGGCCGGGATCAGCCCCAGCATTTT.

The chain is built from TRBV2 and TRBJ2-7; D ambiguous. Germline loops: CDR1 SNHLY, CDR2 FYNNEI. The CDR3 is 14 residues long. V lost 4 bases and J lost 6, with 16 bases in between. The CDR3 spells CASSVAAPLVEQYF. The DNA of the CDR3 is TGTGCCAGCAGTGTGGCCGCCCCCCTGGTCGAGCAGTACTTC.

The chain uses TRBV5-1 and TRBJ1-2, with D uncertain. This CDR3 is built from 13 residues. V lost 2 bases and J 6 bases, leaving 11 bases between the germline ends. CDR1 is SGHRS and CDR2 is YFSETQ in the germline V gene. DNA for the CDR3: TGCGCCAGCAGCTTTTCGGGCCGGGATGGCTACACCTTC. It codes for CASSFSGRDGYTF.

The chain employs TRBV11-2 and TRBJ1-1; D is undetermined. Germline V lookup: CDR1 SGHAT, CDR2 FQNNGV. V was trimmed by 5 bases and J by 5 bases, leaving 12 bases between them. The CDR3 is 13 residues long. The CDR3 DNA is TGTGCCAGCAGCCCAACCCTGGAGACTGAAGCTTTCTTT. This encodes CASSPTLETEAFF.

The chain recombines TRBV15 with TRBJ1-2, with 7 positions matching TRBD1. V shed 4 bases and J 1 base; nucleotides not matched to a gene: 3. The CDR3 runs 14 residues. CDR1 is LNHNV and CDR2 is YYDKDF in the germline V gene (reference sequence). Written as DNA, the CDR3 is TGTGCCACCAGCACCAGGGACAGTAACTATGGCTACACCTTC. Translating it yields CATSTRDSNYGYTF.

The V and J genes are TRBV2 and TRBJ1-2; D ambiguous. V was trimmed by 4 bases and J by 4 bases, leaving 13 bases between them. This CDR3 comprises 14 residues. The germline V gene has CDR1 SNHLY and CDR2 FYNNEI. The CDR3 DNA reads TGTGCCAGCAGTGTTATAGGGTCAGGCTATGGCTACACCTTC. Its translation: CASSVIGSGYGYTF.